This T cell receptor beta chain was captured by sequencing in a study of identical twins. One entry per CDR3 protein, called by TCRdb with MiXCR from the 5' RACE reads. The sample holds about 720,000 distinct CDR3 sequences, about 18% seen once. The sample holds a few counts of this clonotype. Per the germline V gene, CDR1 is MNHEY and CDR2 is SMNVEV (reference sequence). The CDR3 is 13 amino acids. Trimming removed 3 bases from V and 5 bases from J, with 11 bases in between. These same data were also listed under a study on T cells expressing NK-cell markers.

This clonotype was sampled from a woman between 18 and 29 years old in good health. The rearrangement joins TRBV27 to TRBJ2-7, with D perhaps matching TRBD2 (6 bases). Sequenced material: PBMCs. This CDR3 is CASSFIGGHEQYF. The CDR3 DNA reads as TGTGCCAGCAGTTTCATCGGGGGTCACGAGCAGTACTTC.